The T cell receptor beta chain under discussion was sequenced for a study of T cells expressing NK-cell markers. TCRdb re-called the 5' RACE reads; every CDR3 protein appears as one record, without DNA. This sample's clone table lists under 600,000 distinct CDR3 sequences. Germline V gene sequence: CDR1 SGDLS, CDR2 YYNGEE. The CDR3 spans 15 residues. Sequenced material: blood T cells: a sorted CD56 or NKG2C T cell subset, CD4+ or CD8+ T cells, or bulk PBMC T cells (not recorded which). This receptor was identified in a woman in her forties or fifties in good health. This rearrangement joins TRBV9 to TRBJ1-4; TCRdb names TRBD1, which stays unverified in the absence of DNA. CDR3 region: CASSVGHSWDEKLFF.